Detailed here is one TCR beta chain. Antigen specificity is unknown. This CDR3 is also generated by other DNA sequences in the sample. The record originates from a study of lymphopenia after photon versus proton radiotherapy. The study, taken as a whole, reports: After lymphocyte nadir, photon-treated repertoires showed oligoclonal expansion, especially CD8+ Temra.

Repertoires were generated with immunoSEQ multiplex PCR, while TCRdb's copy carries only in-frame clones and drops some. The sample has roughly 41,000 clones; around 85% are singletons. Trimming took 3 bases from V and 2 from J, leaving 10 bases between them. From germline, CDR1 is KGHSH and CDR2 LQKENI. The CDR3 spans 14 residues. The starting material was peripheral blood, obtained from a patient treated with photon-based radiotherapy. The chain carries TRBV18 and TRBJ1-1; D is unresolved. The TCR originated in a man in his fifties or sixties with gastric cancer. The CDR3 loop is CASSPSARNTEAFF. In DNA, the CDR3 is TGTGCCAGCTCACCGTCCGCACGTAACACTGAAGCTTTCTTT.